These T cell receptor beta chains were read from a single sample in a study of response to subunit inactivated influenza vaccine. From the RT-PCR reads, TCRdb called clonotypes with MiXCR, one entry per CDR3 protein. Altogether 150,000 to 200,000 distinct CDR3 sequences are present, 9.5% to 15% being singletons, with the ten largest covering 25% to 30%. These data also featured in a second study, about T cells expressing NK-cell markers.

This specimen was CD8+ T cells sorted from PBMCs, taken 11 to 12 days after vaccination. These receptors were collected from a man aged 50-59 years who received an inactivated influenza vaccine. Both conserved end residues are part of each CDR3. Not all rows give a size; the values are once, few, many and, for expanded clones, a class.

j_call: TRBJ1-1; v_call: TRBV7-9; clone_size: -; cdr3_aa: CASSLLPGTGGVAEAFF
j_call: TRBJ2-7; v_call: TRBV10-1; clone_size: few; cdr3_aa: CASSESGQGAYEQYF
j_call: TRBJ2-3; v_call: TRBV4-3; clone_size: -; cdr3_aa: CASSQDGGLAGDTDTQYF
j_call: TRBJ2-3; v_call: TRBV12-3/TRBV12-4; clone_size: -; cdr3_aa: CASSPGGLDTDTQYF
j_call: TRBJ2-1; v_call: TRBV12-3/TRBV12-4; clone_size: -; cdr3_aa: CASRRGLAASSYNEQFF
j_call: TRBJ2-1; v_call: TRBV6-1; clone_size: many; cdr3_aa: CASSPQIPAEGRGGEQFF
j_call: TRBJ2-2; v_call: TRBV18; clone_size: few; cdr3_aa: CASSPSVVHTGELFF
j_call: TRBJ2-4; v_call: TRBV7-9; clone_size: many; cdr3_aa: CASSSRTDITGNIQYF
j_call: TRBJ2-2; v_call: TRBV10-3; clone_size: few; cdr3_aa: CAISDLDDDGELFF
j_call: TRBJ2-1; v_call: TRBV2; clone_size: few; cdr3_aa: CASSDLGDSYNEQFF
j_call: TRBJ2-2; v_call: TRBV14; clone_size: -; cdr3_aa: CASSQLMRTGELFF